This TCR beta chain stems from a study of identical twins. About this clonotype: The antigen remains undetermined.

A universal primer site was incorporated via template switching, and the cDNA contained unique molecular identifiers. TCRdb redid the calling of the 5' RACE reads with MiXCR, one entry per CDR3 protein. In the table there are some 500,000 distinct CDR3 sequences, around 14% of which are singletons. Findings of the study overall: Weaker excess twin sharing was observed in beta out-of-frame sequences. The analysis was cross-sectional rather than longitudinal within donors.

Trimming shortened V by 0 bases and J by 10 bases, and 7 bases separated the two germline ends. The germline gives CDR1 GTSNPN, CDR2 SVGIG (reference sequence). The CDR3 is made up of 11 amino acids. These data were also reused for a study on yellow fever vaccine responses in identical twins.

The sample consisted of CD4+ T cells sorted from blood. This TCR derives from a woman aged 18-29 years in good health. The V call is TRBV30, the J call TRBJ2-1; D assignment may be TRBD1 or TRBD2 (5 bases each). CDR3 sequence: CAWSVGDEQFF. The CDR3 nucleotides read TGTGCCTGGAGTGTGGGGGACGAGCAGTTCTTC.